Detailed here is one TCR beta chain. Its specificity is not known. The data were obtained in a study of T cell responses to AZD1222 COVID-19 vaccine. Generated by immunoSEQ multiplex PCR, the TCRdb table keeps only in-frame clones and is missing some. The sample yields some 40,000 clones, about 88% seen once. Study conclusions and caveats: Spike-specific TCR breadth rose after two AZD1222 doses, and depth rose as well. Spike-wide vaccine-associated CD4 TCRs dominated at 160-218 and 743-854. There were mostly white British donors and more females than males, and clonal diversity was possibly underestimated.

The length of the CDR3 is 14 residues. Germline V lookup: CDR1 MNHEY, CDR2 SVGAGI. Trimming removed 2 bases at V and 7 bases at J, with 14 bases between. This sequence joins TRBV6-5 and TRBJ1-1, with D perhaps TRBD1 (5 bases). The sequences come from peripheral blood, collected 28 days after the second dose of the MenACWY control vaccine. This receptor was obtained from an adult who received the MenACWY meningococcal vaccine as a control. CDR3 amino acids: CASSYGAGFLEAFF. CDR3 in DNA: TGTGCCAGCAGTTACGGGGCAGGCTTTCTTGAAGCTTTCTTT.